This entry describes one TCR beta chain. This table comes from immunoSEQ multiplex PCR, and its TCRdb copy is limited to in-frame clones, with some not included. The top ten clones hold 5.5% to 6% of a sample with 45,000 to 50,000 clones, 80% to 95% of them seen once. The CDR3 is made up of 13 amino acids. Germline V CDR1 and CDR2: SGHAT, FQDESV (reference sequence). Trimming took off 4 bases at V and 1 base at J, with 7 bases between the two ends. These data originate in a study of graft-versus-host responses after intestinal transplantation. The overall study: Every one of the recipients received anti-thymocyte globulin induction and afterwards took tacrolimus and steroids for around 3 years.

The material was PBMCs, obtained 786 days after a first intestinal transplant, on the day of a second. This TCR came from a human patient who received an intestinal transplant, so some T cells may come from the graft donor. The chain couples TRBV11-1 to TRBJ1-1; no clear D gene. The CDR3 coding sequence is TGTGCCAGCAGCTGGGTCAAGAACACTGAAGCTTTCTTT. It is translated as CASSWVKNTEAFF.